This entry lists 15 T cell receptor beta chains sequenced from one sample in a study of T cells in Graves' hyperthyroidism and ophthalmopathy. The source material, RNA transcripts, was used to amplify TCR beta CDR3 regions. The HTBI primer set served for first-round RT-PCR of the TCR CDR3. TCRdb re-called the multiplex PCR reads with MiXCR, one entry per CDR3 protein. The sample yields around 500,000 distinct CDR3 sequences, roughly 14% seen once. The sequencing input was blood. All receptors derive from a young woman with Graves' hyperthyroidism.

This clonotype appeared a few times. This may come from a read error, since a much larger clone is one base off. Here the CDR3 reads CASTPGSSSYEQYF. In nucleotides, the CDR3 is TGTGCCAGCACCCCGGGGAGCAGCTCCTACGAGCAGTACTTC. This chain joins TRBV28 and TRBJ2-7; D is perhaps TRBD2 (5 bases). Trimming pared 7 bases from V and 0 bases from J, leaving 13 bases between. The CDR3 runs to 14 residues. Germline loops: CDR1 MDHEN, CDR2 SYDVKM.

This clonotype was counted at least ten times. This chain connects TRBV11-1 to TRBJ2-2; 9 bases match TRBD1. Unmatched junction bases numbered 13, after V lost 4 bases and J lost 4 bases. Germline loops: CDR1 SGHAT, CDR2 FQDESV (reference sequence). The CDR3 covers 18 residues. As DNA, the CDR3 is TGTGCCAGCAGCTGGGGACAGGGTGTTGAGTCGTCCACCGGGGAGCTGTTTTTT. It encodes CASSWGQGVESSTGELFF.

The gene calls are TRBV7-9 and TRBJ1-2, with 8 bases lining up with TRBD1. In germline, CDR1 is SEHNR, CDR2 FQNEAQ (reference sequence). J was trimmed by 4 bases and V by 5 bases; bases with no gene match: 9. The CDR3 sequence is 15 residues long. CDR3 in amino acids: CASSPLSTGVYGYTF. As DNA, the CDR3 is TGTGCCAGCAGCCCCCTATCGACAGGGGTCTATGGCTACACCTTC.

V is TRBV6-1 and J is TRBJ2-7, with TRBD1 identical over 7 bases. This CDR3 is 15 amino acids long. Germline V lookup: CDR1 MNHNS, CDR2 SASEGT. V dropped 3 bases and J dropped 1; count of bases not matched to a gene: 6. The CDR3 region is CASSDVNRGSYEQYV. The CDR3 DNA is TGTGCCAGCAGTGATGTCAACAGGGGTTCCTACGAGCAGTACGTC.

The chain links TRBV19 to TRBJ1-6; 7 positions match TRBD1. This CDR3 has 16 amino acids. Germline CDR1 LNHDA, CDR2 SQIVND (reference sequence). The V segment lost 7 bases and the J segment 7 bases; nucleotides outside the gene matches: 13. This CDR3 reads CASKKKGTERNSPLHF. CDR3 in DNA: TGTGCCAGTAAAAAAAAGGGGACAGAAAGAAATTCACCCCTCCACTTT.

This clonotype was seen ten or more times. The J gene is TRBJ2-1, the V gene TRBV20-1, with 7 bases matching TRBD2. This CDR3 spans 15 amino acids. Germline values: CDR1 DFQATT, CDR2 SNEGSKA (reference sequence). J lost 10 bases, V lost 3 bases, and 15 bases had no gene match. The DNA for the CDR3 is TGCAGTGCTAGGCCCCCTAGCGGTCCCACGAGGGAGCAGTTCTTC. It specifies CSARPPSGPTREQFF.

A remark on this clonotype: Since a much larger clone is just one base distant, this may be a read error. The CDR3 nucleotides are TGTGCCAGCAACAACGGACAGGAGAACACTGGAGCTTTCTTT. Protein product: CASNNGQENTGAFF. The V call is TRBV6-1, the J call TRBJ1-1; 7 nucleotides agree with TRBD1. This CDR3 has 14 amino acids. From germline, CDR1 is MNHNS and CDR2 SASEGT.

This clonotype was found many times. The CDR3, as DNA: TGTGCCAGCAGCCAAGGCAGCCGGAGCCTCTATGGCTACACCTTC. It encodes CASSQGSRSLYGYTF. The J gene is TRBJ1-2, the V gene TRBV3-1; no clear D. V was clipped by 1 base and J by 4 bases, with 13 bases between them. Germline CDR1 and CDR2: LGHDT and YNNKEL (reference sequence). The CDR3 runs 15 residues.

This clonotype was counted at least ten times. V and J are TRBV6-1 and TRBJ2-1, with a weak D call TRBD2 (5 bases). The CDR3 is made up of 12 amino acids. From germline, CDR1 is MNHNS and CDR2 SASEGT. V was trimmed by 8 bases and J by 5 bases, leaving 10 bases between them. The CDR3 DNA follows: TGTGCCAGCGGTCTAGCACACAATGAGCAGTTCTTC. Its protein is CASGLAHNEQFF.

This clonotype was seen ten or more times. The gene calls are TRBV2 and TRBJ2-1; a weak D match, TRBD1 (5 bases). The CDR3 has 13 residues. Trimming removed 7 bases from V and 3 bases from J, with 10 bases in between. Germline loops: CDR1 SNHLY, CDR2 FYNNEI. The CDR3 reads CASNRGGYNEQFF. The CDR3 nucleotides are TGTGCCAGCAATAGGGGCGGCTACAATGAGCAGTTCTTC.

The CDR3 bases are TGTGCCAGCACCCCCGTGCTAGCGGGAGCCAACAGTGAGCAGTACTTC. This gives the protein CASTPVLAGANSEQYF. The chain employs TRBV12-3 or TRBV12-4 and TRBJ2-7, with 10 bases aligning to TRBD2. This CDR3 has 16 residues. Unmatched junction bases numbered 16, after V lost 7 bases and J lost 7 bases.

This clonotype was detected only a few times. With a much larger clone just one base away, this may be a read error. J is TRBJ2-1 and V is TRBV3-1; 7 bases match TRBD1. This CDR3 comprises 16 residues. Germline loops: CDR1 LGHDT, CDR2 YNNKEL (reference sequence). After removal of 0 bases from V and 0 bases from J, the junction contained 2 bases not matched to a gene. As DNA, the CDR3 is TGTGCCAGCAGCCAAGATCACAGGGGCTCCTACAATGAGCAGTTCTTC. This gives the protein CASSQDHRGSYNEQFF.

Details on this clonotype: A single base separates this from a much larger clone, so it may be a read error. The gene calls are TRBV5-1 and TRBJ2-7; D remains ambiguous. V was clipped by 3 bases and J by 0 bases, with 10 bases between them. Germline CDR1 reads SGHRS; CDR2 reads YFSETQ. CDR3 length: 14 amino acids. The CDR3 is CASSWTLGSYEQYF. DNA of the CDR3: TGCGCCAGCAGCTGGACCCTAGGCTCCTACGAGCAGTACTTC.

This clonotype has at least ten counts. The chain is built from TRBV12-3 or TRBV12-4 and TRBJ1-1; D unclear. V was shortened by 2 bases and J by 8 bases, with 9 bases between the two germline ends. CDR3 size: 12 residues. This CDR3 reads CASSLRRREAFF. In nucleotides, the CDR3 is TGTGCCAGCAGTTTACGACGGCGGGAAGCTTTCTTT.

This clonotype was observed at least ten times. The chain links TRBV11-3 to TRBJ2-7, with TRBD2 matching over 7 bases. The CDR3 is 15 amino acids. J was trimmed by 0 bases and V by 3 bases; bases with no gene match: 5. CDR1 is SGHNT and CDR2 is YENEEA in the germline V gene. The CDR3 reads CASSFHRDYSYEQYF. For the CDR3, the DNA is TGTGCCAGCAGCTTTCACCGGGACTACTCCTACGAGCAGTACTTC. Supplemented by reference TRBV11-3 and TRBJ2-7, the full variable domain reads EAGVVQSPRYKIIEKKQPVAFWCNPISGHNTLYWYLQNLGQGPELLIRYENEEAVDDSQLPKDRFSAERLKGVDSTLKIQPAELGDSAVYLCASSFHRDYSYEQYFGPGTRLTVT.